Below are 19 T cell receptor beta chains sequenced from a single sample in a study of blood T cell repertoires in COVID-19. Using immunoSEQ multiplex PCR, the repertoire was profiled, and TCRdb retains in-frame clones only, with some absent. Of a few hundred thousand clones in the sample, around 83% were seen once. The sequencing input was peripheral blood. Source of these receptors: a woman aged 40-49 years who had recovered from COVID-19.

The chain couples TRBV7-9 to TRBJ2-5; 7 nucleotides line up with TRBD2. The CDR3 has 14 residues. CDR1 is SEHNR and CDR2 is FQNEAQ in the germline V gene (reference sequence). V was clipped by 3 bases and J by 2 bases; unmatched bases: 3. CDR3 region: CASSFLADQETQYF. CDR3 sequence (DNA): TGTGCCAGCAGCTTTCTAGCGGATCAAGAGACCCAGTACTTC.

V usage is TRBV6-2 or TRBV6-3 and J usage is TRBJ1-5; 8 bases are shared with TRBD1. Germline V gene lookup returns CDR1 MNHEY and CDR2 SVGEGT. With V trimmed by 5 bases and J by 3 bases, 9 bases remained unmatched. The CDR3 spans 16 residues. The CDR3 bases are TGTGCCAGCAGTAGCATTGGACAGGGTCCCAATCAGCCCCAGCATTTT. It is translated as CASSSIGQGPNQPQHF.

This chain connects TRBV24-1 to TRBJ2-1; the D gene is possibly TRBD1 (6 bases). V lost 4 bases and J 9 bases, leaving 21 bases between the germline ends. CDR1 and CDR2 (germline): KGHDR, SFDVKD. The CDR3 is made up of 16 amino acids. The CDR3 protein is CATSDTFRGDESEQFF. The CDR3 DNA follows: TGTGCCACCAGTGACACCTTCAGGGGTGATGAGAGTGAGCAGTTCTTC.

The V call is TRBV12-5, the J call TRBJ1-2, with no clear D. Germline V gives CDR1 LGHNT, CDR2 FRNRAP. The CDR3 is 16 amino acids. Between the trimmed V and J ends, which lost 0 bases and 3 bases, there was a span of 14 bases. The CDR3 is CASGLVRGSEDYGYTF. The CDR3 DNA follows: TGTGCTAGTGGTTTGGTACGAGGGAGTGAAGACTATGGCTACACCTTC.

This chain connects TRBV27 to TRBJ1-6, with TRBD1 identical over 11 bases. Germline V CDR1 and CDR2: MNHEY, SMNVEV (reference sequence). The CDR3 contains 18 residues. V dropped 4 bases and J dropped 7; count of bases not matched to a gene: 12. DNA of the CDR3: TGTGCCAGCAGTTCCCCTTTCGGGACAGGGGGGGCAAATTCACCCCTCCACTTT. This gives the protein CASSSPFGTGGANSPLHF.

V usage is TRBV12-3 or TRBV12-4 and J usage is TRBJ1-2; D is perhaps TRBD1 (5 bases). Trimming took off 6 bases at V and 2 bases at J, with 10 bases between the two ends. The CDR3 has 13 amino acids. The CDR3 DNA reads TGTGCCAGCAGCCCCGGGGGGAACTATGGCTACACCTTC. Protein: CASSPGGNYGYTF.

The rearrangement uses TRBV5-1 and TRBJ1-6; no definite D call. V lost 1 base to trimming and J lost 5 bases, with 16 bases between them. The CDR3 contains 17 residues. Germline loops: CDR1 SGHRS, CDR2 YFSETQ. The chain's CDR3 is CASSLTLRRGHNSPLHF. In DNA, the CDR3 is TGCGCCAGCAGCTTGACGTTGAGGCGAGGGCATAATTCACCCCTCCACTTT.

This clone was recorded once. V is TRBV9 and J is TRBJ1-1; 8 bases match TRBD1. Germline values: CDR1 SGDLS, CDR2 YYNGEE. The trim removed 5 bases at V and 8 bases at J, leaving 5 bases unmatched. This CDR3 is 12 amino acids long. CDR3 DNA sequence: TGTGCCAGCAGTGGACAGGGAGACGAAGCTTTCTTT. It specifies CASSGQGDEAFF.

The J gene is TRBJ2-7, the V gene TRBV5-8; TRBD1 might be the D (7 bases). Germline CDR1 SGHTS, CDR2 YDEGEE. V lost 0 bases to trimming and J lost 7 bases, with 20 bases between them. CDR3 length equals 16 residues. The CDR3 region has the DNA TGTGCCAGCAGCTTGGTAGGACAGGTGCGAGGGAGGGAGCAGTACTTC. The encoded protein is CASSLVGQVRGREQYF. Looking up the rest from reference TRBV5-8 and TRBJ2-7 gives the full variable domain: EAGVTQSPTHLIKTRGQQATLRCSPISGHTSVYWYQQALGLGLQFLLWYDEGEERNRGNFPPRFSGRQFPNYSSELNVNALELEDSALYLCASSLVGQVRGREQYFGPGTRLTVT.

The chain uses TRBV4-2 and TRBJ2-3; perhaps TRBD2 as D (6 bases). Looked up from germline, CDR1 is LGHNA and CDR2 is YNFKEQ. V lost 3 bases, J lost 4 bases, and 8 bases lay in between. The CDR3 has 13 amino acids. The CDR3 loop is CASSHSGADTQYF. CDR3 bases: TGTGCCAGCAGCCATTCGGGGGCAGATACGCAGTATTTT.

V and J are TRBV6-5 and TRBJ1-1, with a tentative D call TRBD1 (6 bases). Germline CDR1 is MNHEY and CDR2 is SVGAGI. The CDR3 is 13 amino acids. Trimming removed 4 bases from V and 11 bases from J, with 17 bases in between. CDR3: CASSLDTGIEAFF. CDR3 nucleotide sequence: TGTGCCAGCAGTTTAGATACAGGGATTGAGGCTTTCTTT.

The rearrangement uses TRBV12-3 or TRBV12-4 and TRBJ2-5; no clear D. The CDR3 loop spans 13 amino acids. Trimming left V 2 bases short and J 4 bases short, with 8 bases between. This chain's CDR3 is CASSLLEGETQYF. The CDR3 DNA sequence: TGTGCCAGCAGTTTACTAGAAGGAGAGACCCAGTACTTC.

The chain combines TRBV29-1 with TRBJ2-7, with D maybe TRBD1 (6 bases). Germline assignment: CDR1 SQVTM and CDR2 ANQGSEA. The CDR3 extends over 15 amino acids. Trimming removed 4 bases at V and 3 bases at J, with 19 bases between. The DNA of the CDR3 is TGCAGCGTTGGCTATCGAGGGACACGAATCTACGAGCAGTACTTC. Protein: CSVGYRGTRIYEQYF.

The V gene is TRBV19, the J gene TRBJ1-1; 8 bases line up with TRBD1. Germline V gene data show CDR1 as LNHDA and CDR2 as SQIVND (reference sequence). The V and J ends lost 9 bases and 4 bases, in that order; junction bases with no gene match: 7. CDR3 length: 13 residues. Written as DNA, the CDR3 is TGTGCCAGCTTTGACAGGGGTACCACTGAAGCTTTCTTT. It encodes CASFDRGTTEAFF.

This sequence joins TRBV11-3 and TRBJ1-2; D uncertain. V was clipped by 3 bases and J by 6 bases, with 11 bases between them. Germline V lookup: CDR1 SGHNT, CDR2 YENEEA. The CDR3 has 13 amino acids. The CDR3 sequence: CASSFEESNGYTF. CDR3 coding DNA: TGTGCCAGCAGCTTCGAGGAGTCAAATGGCTACACCTTC.

The rearrangement uses TRBV5-8 and TRBJ1-2, with D tentatively TRBD1 (6 bases). CDR3 length equals 17 residues. The V gene's germline CDR1 is SGHTS and CDR2 YDEGEE. The V end was cut by 4 bases, the J end by 4 bases, with 23 bases between. The chain's CDR3 is CASSPESWTEYVYGYTF. CDR3 nucleotides: TGTGCCAGCAGCCCCGAATCTTGGACAGAGTACGTCTATGGCTACACCTTC.

The J gene is TRBJ2-5, the V gene TRBV7-9; 7 nucleotides agree with TRBD2. Germline CDR1 reads SEHNR; CDR2 reads FQNEAQ (reference sequence). The CDR3 is made up of 15 amino acids. Germline trimming cut 0 bases from V and 2 bases from J; bases unmatched to any gene: 3. CDR3 loop: CASSLAAGLQETQYF. The CDR3 nucleotides read TGTGCCAGCAGCTTAGCAGCGGGGCTTCAAGAGACCCAGTACTTC. Full variable domain (remainder filled in from reference TRBV7-9 and TRBJ2-5): DTGVSQNPRHKITKRGQNVTFRCDPISEHNRLYWYRQTLGQGPEFLTYFQNEAQLEKSRLLSDRFSAERPKGSFSTLEIQRTEQGDSAMYLCASSLAAGLQETQYFGPGTRLLVL.

The V and J genes are TRBV2 and TRBJ2-1, with D perhaps matching TRBD1 (5 bases). Trimming left V 7 bases short and J 8 bases short, with 18 bases between. Germline CDR1 SNHLY, CDR2 FYNNEI. The CDR3 is made up of 14 amino acids. In DNA, the CDR3 is TGTGCCAGCACCCTCCTCAGGGCCCATGATGAGCAGTTCTTC. Translated, it gives CASTLLRAHDEQFF. The complete variable domain, with remaining parts taken from reference TRBV2 and TRBJ2-1, reads EPEVTQTPSHQVTQMGQEVILRCVPISNHLYFYWYRQILGQKVEFLVSFYNNEISEKSEIFDDQFSVERPDGSNFTLKIRSTKLEDSAMYFCASTLLRAHDEQFFGPGTRLTVL.

The rearrangement links TRBV7-9 to TRBJ2-3; a possible D gene is TRBD2 (5 bases). CDR1 and CDR2 from the germline V gene are SEHNR and FQNEAQ (reference sequence). The CDR3 totals 15 residues. Trimming took off 5 bases at V and 6 bases at J, with 18 bases between the two ends. The CDR3 sequence is CASSGTRVGPDTQYF. Here the CDR3 DNA reads TGTGCCAGCAGCGGTACGAGGGTGGGTCCCGATACGCAGTATTTT.